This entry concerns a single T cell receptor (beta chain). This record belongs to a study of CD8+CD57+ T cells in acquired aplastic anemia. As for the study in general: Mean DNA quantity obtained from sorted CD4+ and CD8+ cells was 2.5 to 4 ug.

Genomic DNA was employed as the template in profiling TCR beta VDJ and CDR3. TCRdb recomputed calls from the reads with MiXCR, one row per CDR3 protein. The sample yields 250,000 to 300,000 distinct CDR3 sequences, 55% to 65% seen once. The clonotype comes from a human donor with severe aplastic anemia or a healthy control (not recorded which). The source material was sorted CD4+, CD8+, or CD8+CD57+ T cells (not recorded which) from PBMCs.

Here the CDR3 DNA reads TGTGCCAGCAGTTTAAGAACAGGGGCCGGGACAGATACGCAGTATTTT. Encoded protein: CASSLRTGAGTDTQYF. The chain uses TRBV12-3 or TRBV12-4 and TRBJ2-3; 7 nucleotides line up with TRBD1. CDR3 length: 16 residues. J lost 3 bases, V lost 2 bases, and 8 bases had no gene match.